The clone carrying this T cell receptor (beta chain) was counted ten times or more. The antigen remains unidentified. This CDR3 is built from 15 residues. Between the trimmed V and J ends, which lost 3 bases and 2 bases, there was a span of 13 bases. Germline CDR1 SEHNR, CDR2 FQNEAQ (reference sequence). Over 190 million TCR-beta sequences from 15-18 subjects came from every sequencing run. Each CDR3 protein is one row after TCRdb ran MiXCR on the 5' RACE reads. The sample consists of around 68,000 distinct CDR3 sequences, over 4% of them appearing once. The sample belongs to a study of neurological immune-mediated disorders. Study-level results: There was no association between the multiple sclerosis repertoire cluster and any clinical or MRI feature. Phylogenetic grouping put 18 of 34 multiple sclerosis patients' repertoires into one related-CDR3 cluster, a possible signature. It was HTLV-1-associated myelopathy that showed the most TCR clonal expansion, while multiple sclerosis showed the least, falling below healthy controls.

What was sequenced was PBMCs. The clonotype was recovered from a man aged 50-59 years with multiple sclerosis. V is TRBV7-9 and J is TRBJ1-1; tentatively, D is TRBD1 (5 bases). As DNA, the CDR3 is TGTGCCAGCAGCTTCTCCGGCGGGGGTAACACTGAAGCTTTCTTT. It translates to CASSFSGGGNTEAFF.